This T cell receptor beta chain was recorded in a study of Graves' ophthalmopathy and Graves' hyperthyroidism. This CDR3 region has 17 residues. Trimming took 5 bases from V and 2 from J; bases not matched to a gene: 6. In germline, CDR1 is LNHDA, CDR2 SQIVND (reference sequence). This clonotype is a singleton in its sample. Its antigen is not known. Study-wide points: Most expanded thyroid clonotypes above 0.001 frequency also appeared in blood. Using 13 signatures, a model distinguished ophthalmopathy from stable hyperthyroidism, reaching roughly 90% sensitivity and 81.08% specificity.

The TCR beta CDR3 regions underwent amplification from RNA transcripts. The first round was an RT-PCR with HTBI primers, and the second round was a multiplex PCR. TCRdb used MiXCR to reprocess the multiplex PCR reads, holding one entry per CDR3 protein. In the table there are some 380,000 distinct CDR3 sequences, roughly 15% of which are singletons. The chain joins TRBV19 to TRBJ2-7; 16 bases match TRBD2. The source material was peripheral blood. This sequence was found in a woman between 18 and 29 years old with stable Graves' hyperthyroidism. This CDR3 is CASSLGLAGGPTYEQYF. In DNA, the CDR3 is TGTGCCAGTAGTCTGGGACTAGCGGGAGGGCCTACCTACGAGCAGTACTTC. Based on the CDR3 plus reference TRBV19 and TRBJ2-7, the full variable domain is DGGITQSPKYLFRKEGQNVTLSCEQNLNHDAMYWYRQDPGQGLRLIYYSQIVNDFQKGDIAEGYSVSREKKESFPLTVTSAQKNPTAFYLCASSLGLAGGPTYEQYFGPGTRLTVT.